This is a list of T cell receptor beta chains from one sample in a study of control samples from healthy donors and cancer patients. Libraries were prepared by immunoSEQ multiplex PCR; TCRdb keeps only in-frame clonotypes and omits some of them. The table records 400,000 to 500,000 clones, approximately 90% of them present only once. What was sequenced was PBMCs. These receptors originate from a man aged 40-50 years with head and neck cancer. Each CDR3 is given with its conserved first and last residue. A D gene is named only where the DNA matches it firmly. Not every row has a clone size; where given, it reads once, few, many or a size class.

CDR3 protein: CASSLRTSGRGNTGELFF
CDR3 DNA: TGTGCCAGCAGCCTCCGGACTAGCGGGAGGGGGAACACCGGGGAGCTGTTTTTT
V gene: TRBV11-2
clone size: .
J gene: TRBJ2-2
D gene: TRBD2

CDR3 protein: CASNRGSTNGYTF
CDR3 DNA: TGTGCCAGCAATAGGGGATCCACAAATGGCTACACCTTC
V gene: TRBV9
clone size: .
J gene: TRBJ1-2
D gene: .

CDR3 protein: CASSQDSGKGNEKLFF
CDR3 DNA: TGTGCCAGCAGCCAAGATTCCGGGAAAGGCAATGAAAAACTGTTTTTT
V gene: TRBV4-2
clone size: .
J gene: TRBJ1-4
D gene: .

CDR3 protein: CASSLKGTYEQYF
CDR3 DNA: TGTGCCAGCAGCTTGAAGGGGACCTACGAGCAGTACTTC
V gene: TRBV5-4
clone size: .
J gene: TRBJ2-7
D gene: .

CDR3 protein: CASSIMATNTGELFF
CDR3 DNA: TGTGCCAGTAGTATAATGGCGACGAACACCGGGGAGCTGTTTTTT
V gene: TRBV19
clone size: .
J gene: TRBJ2-2
D gene: .

CDR3 protein: CASSLFGSLTDTQYF
CDR3 DNA: TGTGCCAGCAGCTTATTTGGTAGCCTCACAGATACGCAGTATTTT
V gene: TRBV7-3
clone size: .
J gene: TRBJ2-3
D gene: .

CDR3 protein: CASSSPSGPNEQFF
CDR3 DNA: TGTGCCAGCAGTTCCCCTAGCGGACCGAATGAGCAGTTCTTC
V gene: TRBV27
clone size: once
J gene: TRBJ2-1
D gene: TRBD2

CDR3 protein: CASRQGTSFADTQYF
CDR3 DNA: TGTGCCAGCAGGCAAGGGACTAGCTTCGCAGATACGCAGTATTTT
V gene: TRBV11-2
clone size: .
J gene: TRBJ2-3
D gene: TRBD2

CDR3 protein: CASRIRRDRQNEQFF
CDR3 DNA: TGTGCCAGTAGGATACGTCGGGACCGACAGAATGAGCAGTTCTTC
V gene: TRBV19
clone size: .
J gene: TRBJ2-1
D gene: .

CDR3 protein: CASSTSGFTSPLHF
CDR3 DNA: TGTGCCAGCAGCACCTCAGGATTTACTTCACCCCTCCACTTT
V gene: TRBV21-1
clone size: .
J gene: TRBJ1-6
D gene: .

CDR3 protein: CAWSGGSGYQETQYF
CDR3 DNA: TGTGCCTGGAGTGGCGGGAGTGGTTACCAAGAGACCCAGTACTTC
V gene: TRBV30
clone size: .
J gene: TRBJ2-5
D gene: TRBD2

CDR3 protein: CASRGQGSGANVLTF
CDR3 DNA: TGTGCCAGCAGGGGACAGGGATCTGGGGCCAACGTCCTGACTTTC
V gene: TRBV6-5
clone size: .
J gene: TRBJ2-6
D gene: TRBD1

CDR3 protein: CASSWTGGGRDEKLFF
CDR3 DNA: TGTGCCAGCAGCTGGACCGGCGGGGGTAGGGATGAAAAACTGTTTTTT
V gene: TRBV7-2
clone size: .
J gene: TRBJ1-4
D gene: .

CDR3 protein: CASSELGQGGTEAFF
CDR3 DNA: TGTGCCAGCAGTGAGCTTGGACAGGGGGGCACTGAAGCTTTCTTT
V gene: TRBV6-1
clone size: .
J gene: TRBJ1-1
D gene: TRBD1

CDR3 protein: CASSLAGGGELFF
CDR3 DNA: TGCGCCAGCAGCTTGGCAGGCGGGGGGGAGCTGTTTTTT
V gene: TRBV5-1
clone size: .
J gene: TRBJ2-2
D gene: .

CDR3 protein: CASSPATRGTYEQYF
CDR3 DNA: TGCGCCAGCAGCCCCGCTACGCGGGGGACGTACGAGCAGTACTTC
V gene: TRBV5-1
clone size: .
J gene: TRBJ2-7
D gene: TRBD2

CDR3 protein: CASSLSAGSGTDTQYF
CDR3 DNA: TGTGCCAGCAGTTTATCGGCGGGTTCGGGCACAGATACGCAGTATTTT
V gene: TRBV27
clone size: .
J gene: TRBJ2-3
D gene: .

CDR3 protein: CASSLALSAGSYYNEQFF
CDR3 DNA: TGTGCCAGCAGCTTAGCTCTATCTGCGGGATCGTACTACAATGAGCAGTTCTTC
V gene: TRBV7-9
clone size: .
J gene: TRBJ2-1
D gene: .

CDR3 protein: CASSQVMGGSYNEQFF
CDR3 DNA: TGTGCCAGCAGCCAAGTGATGGGGGGTTCGTACAATGAGCAGTTCTTC
V gene: TRBV3-1/TRBV3-2
clone size: .
J gene: TRBJ2-1
D gene: .

CDR3 protein: CASSLYSPNQPQHF
CDR3 DNA: TGTGCCAGCAGTTTATACAGTCCTAATCAGCCCCAGCATTTT
V gene: TRBV28
clone size: .
J gene: TRBJ1-5
D gene: .

CDR3 protein: CASRGQIIYEQYF
CDR3 DNA: TGTGCCAGCAGGGGACAGATTATCTACGAGCAGTACTTC
V gene: TRBV25-1
clone size: .
J gene: TRBJ2-7
D gene: TRBD1

CDR3 protein: CASSLFRGLNEKLFF
CDR3 DNA: TGTGCCAGCAGTTTATTCCGGGGGCTTAATGAAAAACTGTTTTTT
V gene: TRBV28
clone size: .
J gene: TRBJ1-4
D gene: .

CDR3 protein: CASSGVGRGTNYGYTF
CDR3 DNA: TGTGCCAGCAGCGGTGTAGGTAGGGGAACTAACTATGGCTACACCTTC
V gene: TRBV7-2
clone size: .
J gene: TRBJ1-2
D gene: .

CDR3 protein: CASSARTGFDEQYF
CDR3 DNA: TGTGCCAGCAGCGCCCGGACAGGGTTCGACGAGCAGTACTTC
V gene: TRBV2
clone size: .
J gene: TRBJ2-7
D gene: TRBD1

CDR3 protein: CASIEQIQGSSEQYF
CDR3 DNA: TGTGCCAGCATAGAGCAAATCCAGGGATCCTCCGAGCAGTACTTC
V gene: TRBV28
clone size: .
J gene: TRBJ2-7
D gene: .

CDR3 protein: CASSSGVGGTEAFF
CDR3 DNA: TGTGCCAGCAGCTCCGGTGTGGGGGGCACTGAAGCTTTCTTT
V gene: TRBV11-2
clone size: .
J gene: TRBJ1-1
D gene: .